The 20 T cell receptor beta chains listed next were all sequenced from one sample in a study of OX40 agonist ivuxolimab in advanced cancers. Method: immunoSEQ multiplex PCR; TCRdb's copy keeps in-frame clones and lacks some. The repertoire holds over 65,000 clones, with 85% to 95% as singletons. The starting material was CD4+ or CD8+ T cells sorted from blood, obtained in a trial of the OX40 agonist ivuxolimab. The receptors come from an adult with an advanced solid tumor such as melanoma, head and neck, liver or kidney cancer.

The chain employs TRBV2 and TRBJ1-5, with TRBD1 matching 8 bases. Germline CDR1 and CDR2: SNHLY and FYNNEI. The CDR3 extends over 14 amino acids. V lost 6 bases and J lost 9; bases outside the gene matches: 10. The CDR3 DNA reads as TGTGCCAGCAGACTGACAGGGGAGGGTCGGCCCCAGCATTTT. Translating it yields CASRLTGEGRPQHF.

This chain joins TRBV27 and TRBJ2-7, with D uncertain. CDR3 size: 14 residues. CDR1 and CDR2 from the germline V gene are MNHEY and SMNVEV (reference sequence). The germline V and J ends were trimmed by 3 bases and 0 bases, with 9 bases remaining between them. In DNA, the CDR3 is TGTGCCAGCAGTTTGTGGGCAGACTCCTACGAGCAGTACTTC. Protein: CASSLWADSYEQYF.

This chain joins TRBV7-9 and TRBJ2-5; no clear D. This CDR3 comprises 13 residues. Germline CDR1 reads SEHNR; CDR2 reads FQNEAQ (reference sequence). Deletions cut 6 bases from V and 5 bases from J, with 13 bases between. In nucleotides, the CDR3 is TGTGCCAGCAGTGCCCCGCGCTCGGAGACCCAGTACTTC. It specifies CASSAPRSETQYF.

The chain recombines TRBV7-9 with TRBJ1-2; possible D gene TRBD1, 5 bases. This CDR3 comprises 14 residues. Per germline, CDR1 SEHNR and CDR2 FQNEAQ (reference sequence). Deletions cut 0 bases from V and 1 base from J, with 6 bases between. The CDR3 reads CASSLAGDNYGYTF. The CDR3 DNA is TGTGCCAGCAGCTTAGCGGGGGATAACTATGGCTACACCTTC.

The chain uses TRBV9 and TRBJ1-2, with D possibly matching TRBD1 (5 bases). V was cut by 1 base and J by 4 bases, with 11 bases left in between. Germline-derived CDR1 and CDR2 are SGDLS and YYNGEE. The CDR3 covers 14 residues. The CDR3 nucleotides read TGTGCCAGCAGCGTAAGTGGGACCATCTATGGCTACACCTTC. Its protein is CASSVSGTIYGYTF.

The chain recombines TRBV5-6 with TRBJ1-2, with TRBD1 matching over 8 bases. The germline gives CDR1 SGHDT, CDR2 YYEEEE. Trimming cost V 2 bases and J 5 bases; bases outside gene matches: 14. The CDR3 is 17 amino acids. For the CDR3, the DNA is TGTGCCAGCAGCTTTCCCCCCCCCACAGGGGGGAGATATGGCTACACCTTC. Its translation is CASSFPPPTGGRYGYTF.

This clone was seen a single time. This chain connects TRBV5-1 to TRBJ1-1, with D possibly TRBD1 on 5 matching bases. V gave up 0 bases and J gave up 1 base, with 10 bases separating them. CDR1 and CDR2 (germline): SGHRS, YFSETQ. The CDR3 contains 15 residues. CDR3 amino acids: CASSLEGTENTEAFF. Here the CDR3 DNA reads TGCGCCAGCAGCTTGGAAGGGACGGAGAACACTGAAGCTTTCTTT. Full variable domain (missing parts from reference TRBV5-1 and TRBJ1-1): KAGVTQTPRYLIKTRGQQVTLSCSPISGHRSVSWYQQTPGQGLQFLFEYFSETQRNKGNFPGRFSGRQFSNSRSEMNVSTLELGDSALYLCASSLEGTENTEAFFGQGTRLTVV.

The chain carries TRBV7-6 and TRBJ1-1, with D hard to call. Germline lookup yields CDR1 SGHVS and CDR2 FNYEAQ. Trimming removed 0 bases from V and 1 base from J, with 6 bases in between. CDR3 length: 14 residues. The CDR3 loop reads CASSLAAGNTEAFF. The CDR3 DNA is TGTGCCAGCAGCTTAGCGGCGGGGAACACTGAAGCTTTCTTT.

This clone occurred a few times. The chain couples TRBV4-1 to TRBJ1-5; tentatively, D is TRBD1 (6 bases). Germline CDR1 reads MGHRA; CDR2 reads YSYEKL. Trimming took 2 bases from V and 4 from J, leaving 9 bases between them. The CDR3 is 14 residues long. The chain's CDR3 is CASSQNTGNQPQHF. CDR3 sequence (DNA): TGCGCCAGCAGCCAAAATACAGGGAATCAGCCCCAGCATTTT.

This chain links TRBV5-5 with TRBJ2-7; 8 positions match TRBD1. Germline V gene lookup returns CDR1 SGHKS and CDR2 YYEKEE (reference sequence). The CDR3 has 15 residues. Losses at the gene ends were 0 bases for V and 3 bases for J; bases not matched to a gene: 5. The CDR3 spells CASSLDMGQVYEQYF. CDR3 sequence (DNA): TGTGCCAGCAGCTTGGATATGGGACAGGTCTACGAGCAGTACTTC.

The rearrangement joins TRBV27 to TRBJ2-7; 9 bases agree with TRBD1. The CDR3 loop spans 14 amino acids. Trimming removed 5 bases from V and 3 bases from J; junction bases left unmatched: 5. Germline CDR1 MNHEY, CDR2 SMNVEV (reference sequence). CDR3 region: CASSTQGAGYEQYF. The CDR3 region has the DNA TGTGCCAGCAGTACACAGGGGGCGGGCTACGAGCAGTACTTC.

This sequence joins TRBV4-1 and TRBJ1-4; possibly TRBD1 for D (6 bases). Looked up from germline, CDR1 is MGHRA and CDR2 is YSYEKL. Trimming took 2 bases from V and 5 from J, leaving 12 bases between them. The CDR3 extends over 15 amino acids. The CDR3, as DNA: TGCGCCAGCAGCCAAACAGCAGGGGAAAATGAAAAACTGTTTTTT. It specifies CASSQTAGENEKLFF.

For this clone: The same CDR3 is also encoded by other DNA sequences in this sample. The chain recombines TRBV30 with TRBJ2-7, with 9 bases identical to TRBD2. The ends lost 0 bases at V and 2 bases at J; junction bases unmatched: 2. The CDR3 has 14 residues. From germline, CDR1 is GTSNPN and CDR2 SVGIG (reference sequence). The CDR3 protein is CAWSVGGGAYEQYF. The CDR3 DNA sequence: TGTGCCTGGAGTGTTGGCGGGGGGGCCTACGAGCAGTACTTC.

The chain links TRBV21-1 to TRBJ2-5; the D call TRBD2 from the table was never checked on the DNA. TRBV21-1 is a listed pseudogene. This CDR3 spans 14 amino acids. The CDR3: CAAWRGGDSETQYF. The CDR3 coding sequence is TGTGCCGCCTGGCGAGGAGGGGATTCGGAGACCCAGTACTTC.

V usage is TRBV4-3 and J usage is TRBJ2-7; no clear D. V shed 0 bases and J shed 0 bases, with 9 bases lying between them. Germline V CDR1 and CDR2: LGHNA, YSLEER. The CDR3 contains 15 residues. The CDR3 region is CASSQEQTSSYEQYF. Here the CDR3 DNA reads TGCGCCAGCAGCCAAGAACAGACAAGCTCCTACGAGCAGTACTTC.

The chain combines TRBV4-2 with TRBJ1-2; the D gene is possibly TRBD1 (6 bases). CDR1 and CDR2 from the germline V gene are LGHNA and YNFKEQ. The CDR3 extends over 13 amino acids. V lost 0 bases and J lost 6, with 8 bases in between. CDR3 DNA sequence: TGTGCCAGCAGCCAAGAACCAGGGGATGGCTACACCTTC. Residues: CASSQEPGDGYTF.

The V and J genes are TRBV19 and TRBJ2-7, with D unclear. Trimming took 2 bases from V and 3 from J, leaving 14 bases between them. CDR1 is LNHDA and CDR2 is SQIVND in the germline V gene (reference sequence). The CDR3 runs 15 residues. The CDR3 DNA reads as TGTGCCAGTAGTATATCTGTTAGTGGTTTCTACGAGCAGTACTTC. It encodes CASSISVSGFYEQYF.

This clone was recorded a few times. V usage is TRBV7-9 and J usage is TRBJ2-5, with D maybe TRBD1 (5 bases). CDR3 length: 13 amino acids. V dropped 3 bases and J dropped 5 bases, with 10 bases sitting between them. Germline values: CDR1 SEHNR, CDR2 FQNEAQ (reference sequence). CDR3 nucleotides: TGTGCCAGCAGCTTCCAGGGTGGGGAGACCCAGTACTTC. As protein: CASSFQGGETQYF.

In its sample, this clone was seen a few times. The V call is TRBV10-3, the J call TRBJ2-7; TRBD1 aligns across 7 bases. The CDR3 loop spans 15 amino acids. V lost 3 bases, J lost 1 base, and 6 bases stayed unmatched. Germline V gene data show CDR1 as ENHRY and CDR2 as SYGVKD. The CDR3 sequence is CAISEGRDRSYEQYF. DNA for the CDR3: TGTGCCATCAGTGAAGGTAGGGACAGATCCTACGAGCAGTACTTC.

The genes are TRBV7-8 and TRBJ2-7, with 8 nucleotides matching TRBD1. The germline V gene has CDR1 SGHVS and CDR2 FQNEAQ. V trimming: 10 bases; J trimming: 6 bases; junction bases outside the gene matches: 14. CDR3 length equals 14 residues. CDR3 DNA: TGTGCCACCACCCCACGGACAGGGTTCTTCGAGCAGTACTTC. Translating gives CATTPRTGFFEQYF.